A selection of T cell receptor beta chains follows, all from one sample in a study of OX40 agonist ivuxolimab in advanced cancers. Sequencing used immunoSEQ multiplex PCR; TCRdb keeps in-frame clones, though not all of them. The table has 57,000 or so clones, around four fifths seen once; the top ten hold over 2.5%. This sample comprised CD4+ or CD8+ T cells sorted from blood, obtained in a trial of the OX40 agonist ivuxolimab. All receptors come from an adult with an advanced solid tumor such as melanoma, head and neck, liver or kidney cancer. CDR3s include the opening cysteine and the closing phenylalanine or tryptophan. The D gene is left open where the match is weak.

CASSWYQETQYF TRBJ2-5 TRBV2 .
CASSSEAGLGNTIYF TRBJ1-3 TRBV9 .
CASPTQGQGPTGELFF TRBJ2-2 TRBV19 TRBD1
CASSFRGGANYGYTF TRBJ1-2 TRBV11-2 .
CASSPPRGNTGELFF TRBJ2-2 TRBV18 .
CTSSRAQGNTIYF TRBJ1-3 TRBV1 .
CASSPGLGAGISYEQYF TRBJ2-7 TRBV18 .
CASSLVRNEQFF TRBJ2-1 TRBV5-1 .
CASSIASGGPWSSYEQYF TRBJ2-7 TRBV19 TRBD2
CASSLGWGSEQYF TRBJ2-7 TRBV7-2 .
CASSLDQGLYGYTF TRBJ1-2 TRBV5-6 .
CASRRTSGGANTGELFF TRBJ2-2 TRBV7-2 TRBD2
CASSPGGRIAYEQYF TRBJ2-7 TRBV19 .
CASSTEIWDTSTDTQYF TRBJ2-3 TRBV11-1 .
CASSLVGTYTEAFF TRBJ1-1 TRBV5-6 .
CASSQRGGYEQYF TRBJ2-7 TRBV4-1 .
CASIGAPSSYNSPLHF TRBJ1-6 TRBV2 .
CASSQETGPASYNEQFF TRBJ2-1 TRBV4-3 .
CASRGGQIRTDTQYF TRBJ2-3 TRBV2 TRBD1
CASRISFLAGEAFF TRBJ1-1 TRBV6-5 .
CASSLGLAGLGSDTQYF TRBJ2-3 TRBV4-3 TRBD2
CASSFHRGNTEAFF TRBJ1-1 TRBV11-3 TRBD1
CASSQDRGTQYF TRBJ2-5 TRBV4-3 .
CASSQTPGGQDEQYF TRBJ2-7 TRBV18 .
CASSLGRGRRNYGYTF TRBJ1-2 TRBV13 .
CATASGALYNEQFF TRBJ2-1 TRBV25-1 TRBD2
CASSFGTGYLEEETQYF TRBJ2-5 TRBV28 TRBD1
CASSLKRVYGYTF TRBJ1-2 TRBV7-2 .
CASTTDASVFSGNTIYF TRBJ1-3 TRBV19 .
CASSRIQGTLNSPLHF TRBJ1-6 TRBV7-2 TRBD1
CAWNQGTDTQYF TRBJ2-3 TRBV30 .
CASSASGFSGEKLFF TRBJ1-4 TRBV9 .
CSVKLVGELFF TRBJ2-2 TRBV29-1 .
CASRRGTNYEQYF TRBJ2-7 TRBV6-5 .
CASSVLGGGATEAFF TRBJ1-1 TRBV11-2 .
CASSLRASGGSGNTIYF TRBJ1-3 TRBV14 .
CASSMTGGSYNEQFF TRBJ2-1 TRBV9 TRBD2
CASSGFTGETDQPQHF TRBJ1-5 TRBV6-4 TRBD1
CASGLAGAVQETQYF TRBJ2-5 TRBV28 TRBD2
CASSLGFGEQFF TRBJ2-1 TRBV7-3 .
CASSLAGVGEYTEAFF TRBJ1-1 TRBV5-1 .
CATRPWGGSYEQYF TRBJ2-7 TRBV15 TRBD2
CASSLATFSYNSPLHF TRBJ1-6 TRBV11-2 .
CASSHRTGRRAEQFF TRBJ2-1 TRBV11-2 TRBD1
CASSKNTGELFF TRBJ2-2 TRBV10-1 .
CASSLNRGQPQHF TRBJ1-5 TRBV7-8 TRBD1
CASSARQGYGYTF TRBJ1-2 TRBV9 TRBD1
CASSPGPNNGYTF TRBJ1-2 TRBV5-1 .
CASSPPGEVNTEAFF TRBJ1-1 TRBV19 .
CASSQGGGAYNEQFF TRBJ2-1 TRBV7-6 TRBD2
CAWSGDLAWGLAGDRVTGELFF TRBJ2-2 TRBV30 TRBD2
CASTPGSLNTEAFF TRBJ1-1 TRBV5-1 .
CASSLDITDTQYF TRBJ2-3 TRBV7-3 .
CASSEWTSDYEQYF TRBJ2-7 TRBV10-2 TRBD2
CASSPRGGSNTGELFF TRBJ2-2 TRBV7-3 TRBD2
CASRLRSGSGQETQYF TRBJ2-5 TRBV2 TRBD2